The source of this T cell receptor (beta chain) is a study of T-cell reconstitution after alpha-beta-depleted transplantation in children. Study results and caveats: It was reported that alpha-beta T cells came from several hundred expanded graft clones (about two months after transplant). Diversity and T-cell counts at one year after transplant derived mostly from new T cells. The high TCRbeta diversity at day 60 in some patients came from surviving recipient T cells and thymic progenitors.

At least ten counts were recorded for this clonotype. Antigen unknown. Unique molecular identifiers were incorporated when the TCRbeta library was constructed. TCRdb re-analysed the PCR reads in MiXCR, keeping a single row per CDR3 protein. The table lists hundreds of thousands of distinct CDR3 sequences, over 10% of them singletons. Looked up from germline, CDR1 is ENHRY and CDR2 is SYGVKD. V lost 4 bases and J lost 2, with 10 bases in between. The CDR3 covers 14 residues. Sequenced here: PBMCs, mostly from graft donor cells, sampled 360 days after TCRalphabeta/CD19-depleted stem cell transplant. The sequence came from a male patient between 5 and 17 years old who had a stem cell transplant for acute myeloid leukemia, so the T cells may come from the graft donor. This chain connects TRBV10-3 to TRBJ2-3, with no clear D. The CDR3 DNA is TGTGCCATCAGTGGGTTGGGCAACACAGATACGCAGTATTTT. Protein product: CAISGLGNTDTQYF.